This T cell receptor beta chain was captured in a study of T cells in localized non-small cell lung cancer (TCRdb year 2020). Background for the entire study: Comparing tumors with uninvolved tumor-adjacent lungs, the study looked at the T cell repertoires of approximately 250 patients with early-stage NSCLC. The cohort was made up of a few hundred treatment-naive NSCLC patients whose localized lung tumors had been resected. NSCLC patients had a mean age of roughly 66 years, and about 140 were male and 107 female.

Comment on this clone: Its recognized antigen is unknown. Per-base qualities were not stored, and no clone one base away is much larger.

At diagnosis, peripheral blood, uninvolved tumor-adjacent lung and tumor were collected and were preserved as a mix of fresh-frozen and FFPE material. For TCR repertoire profiling, blood samples were analyzed as peripheral blood mononuclear cells. Overall study results and their limits: Higher T cell density in blood was associated with longer overall survival, whereas higher clonality in adjacent lung was associated with shorter survival. Of the top 100 tumor clones, a median of around 57 were detected in paired uninvolved adjacent lung; about 26 were also among that lung's top 100. Uninvolved tumor-adjacent lung showed the highest T cell clonality, higher than tumor, which suggests more focused antigenic responses in the uninvolved tumor-adjacent lung. Because multi-region tumor sequencing was not performed, intratumor heterogeneity could not be ruled out. Because of the exploratory design, TCR variables were selected using unadjusted p-values without false-discovery rate correction.

Reading the germline V gene gives CDR1 SGHVS and CDR2 FQNEAQ. The CDR3 numbers 12 residues from cysteine through phenylalanine. The retained sequence is limited to the CDR3, 36 bases, with the frame set at the first base. Trimming removed 2 bases from V and 9 bases from J, leaving 8 bases between the germline ends. The immunoSEQ Assay was used to sequence TCR beta CDR3 regions from DNA. Turning to the authors' computational methods: To compute T cell density, TCR beta template counts were normalized to usable DNA, which was estimated by amplifying housekeeping genes. Richness was estimated with the preseqR package, extrapolating to 400,000 templates for PBMC samples and 120,000 templates for tissue samples. Clonality was calculated as one minus Pielou's evenness. To identify tissue-enriched TCRs, differential abundance testing was run on productive amino-acid clonotypes with a minimum total count of 5 and an alpha of 0.1. Repertoire overlap between compartments was quantified with the Jaccard Index and Morisita Overlap Index. GLIPH grouped TCR beta CDR3s together with public tetramer-defined viral CDR3s, and a viral motif had to include at least three viral sequences and show V-gene enrichment. Held by TCRdb, this immuneACCESS table contains in-frame sequences only and omits some clones. Under half of the omission traces to an unresolved V gene where checked; the cause of the rest is unknown. V, J and clone size reflect that table, while D and trimming were determined from the DNA. Within this sample are roughly 38,000 clones, with roughly 86% of them counted one time only. 2% to 3% of the sample rests with the top ten.

The sequenced sample was peripheral blood, obtained before any cancer treatment. This clonotype was obtained from a female donor at least 60 years old with stage I squamous cell lung carcinoma. The chain was built from TRBV7-8 and TRBJ2-1; possibly the D gene is TRBD1, per 5 matching bases. CDR3 sequence: CASSLLRGEQFF. The sequenced DNA is TGTGCCAGCAGCTTACTTAGGGGTGAGCAGTTCTTC.